This T cell receptor (beta chain) was sequenced for a study of OX40 agonist ivuxolimab in advanced cancers. Sequencing was performed with immunoSEQ multiplex PCR; in TCRdb, only in-frame clones are kept and a portion is missing. The table shows some 80,000 clones, with 94% occurring only once. Trimming took 5 bases from V and 8 from J; bases not matched to a gene: 8. This CDR3 is built from 14 residues. Germline CDR1 SGHAT, CDR2 FQNNGV. Concerning this clone itself: Its matching antigen is unknown.

Study-wide results and caveats: At 0.1 to 3.0 mg/kg and by week 6, clonal expansion occurred in CD4+ and CD8+ blood T cells. Antigen specificity remained undetermined for the expanded peripheral T cells. Some patients who did not respond also had low normalized T-cell clonal expansion.

The V call is TRBV11-2, the J call TRBJ2-1, with TRBD2 identical over 8 bases. The origin of this receptor is an adult with an advanced solid tumor such as melanoma, head and neck, liver or kidney cancer. The source was CD4+ or CD8+ T cells sorted from blood, collected in a trial of the OX40 agonist ivuxolimab. This CDR3 reads CASSTRTSRHEQFF. Here the CDR3 DNA reads TGTGCCAGCAGCACCAGGACTAGCAGGCATGAGCAGTTCTTC.